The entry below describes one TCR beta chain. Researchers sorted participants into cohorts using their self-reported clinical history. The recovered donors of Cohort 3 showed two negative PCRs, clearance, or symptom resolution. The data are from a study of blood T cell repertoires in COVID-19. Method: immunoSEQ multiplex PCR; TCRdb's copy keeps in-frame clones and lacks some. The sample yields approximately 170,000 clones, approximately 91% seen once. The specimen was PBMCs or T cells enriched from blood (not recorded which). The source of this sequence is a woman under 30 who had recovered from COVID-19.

The CDR3 bases are TGTGCCAGCAGTTTCTGGACAGCCATCAATGAGCAGTTCTTC. This translates into CASSFWTAINEQFF. This chain connects TRBV28 to TRBJ2-1; D possibly corresponds to TRBD1 (6 bases). Germline V gene sequence: CDR1 MDHEN, CDR2 SYDVKM. This CDR3 is built from 14 residues. Trimming stripped 3 bases from V and 6 bases from J, with 12 bases between.